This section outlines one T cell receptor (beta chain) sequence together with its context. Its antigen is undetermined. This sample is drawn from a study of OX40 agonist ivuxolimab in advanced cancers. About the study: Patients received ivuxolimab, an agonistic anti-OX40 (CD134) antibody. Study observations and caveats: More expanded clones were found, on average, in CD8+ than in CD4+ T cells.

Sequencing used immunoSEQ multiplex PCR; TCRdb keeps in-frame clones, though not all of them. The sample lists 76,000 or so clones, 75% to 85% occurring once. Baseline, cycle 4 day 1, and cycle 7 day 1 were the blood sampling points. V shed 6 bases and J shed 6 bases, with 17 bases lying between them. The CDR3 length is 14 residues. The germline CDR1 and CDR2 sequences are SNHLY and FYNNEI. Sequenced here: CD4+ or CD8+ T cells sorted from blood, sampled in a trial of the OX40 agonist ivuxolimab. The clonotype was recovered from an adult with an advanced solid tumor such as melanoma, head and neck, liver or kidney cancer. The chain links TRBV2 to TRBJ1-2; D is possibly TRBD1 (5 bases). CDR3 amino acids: CASRTNLGPDGYTF. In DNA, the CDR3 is TGTGCCAGCAGAACCAATCTGGGACCGGATGGCTACACCTTC.